The 30 T cell receptor beta chains reported below all come from one sample, sequenced in a study of human T cells and chemical hapten exposure. Time point: pre-sensitization, week 0. The sample's treatment: therapeutic diphenylcyclopropenone sensitization with weekly scalp DPC. TCRdb recomputed calls from the RACE reads with MiXCR, one row per CDR3 protein. The data contain under 300,000 distinct CDR3 sequences, about 9% of them singletons. Sequences were derived from whole blood, sampled in connection with sensitization to the hapten diphenylcyclopropenone (DPC). Receptors were obtained from a woman aged 40-49 years with alopecia areata. Some clones in this sample may be carry-over from other donors' samples.

This chain uses TRBV29-1 with TRBJ1-5; D is perhaps TRBD1 (5 bases). V was clipped by 4 bases and J by 2 bases, with 12 bases between them. The CDR3 totals 14 residues. Germline V gene sequence: CDR1 SQVTM, CDR2 ANQGSEA. The CDR3 reads CSVVPGGGNQPQHF. In DNA, the CDR3 is TGCAGCGTTGTCCCCGGGGGGGGCAATCAGCCCCAGCATTTT.

V usage is TRBV20-1 and J usage is TRBJ2-1, with unresolved D. The V end was cut by 1 base, the J end by 2 bases, with 9 bases between. The CDR3 extends over 14 amino acids. Germline V lookup: CDR1 DFQATT, CDR2 SNEGSKA (reference sequence). The CDR3 DNA is TGCAGTGCTAGAGTACCAAGCACCTACAATGAGCAGTTCTTC. This encodes CSARVPSTYNEQFF.

The chain has TRBV4-2 and TRBJ2-1; D is possibly TRBD2 (6 bases). Germline-derived CDR1 and CDR2 are LGHNA and YNFKEQ. This CDR3 has 15 amino acids. V was clipped by 2 bases and J by 5 bases, with 13 bases between them. This CDR3 is CASSQLGSGNNEQFF. Here the CDR3 DNA reads TGTGCCAGCAGCCAACTCGGTAGCGGCAACAATGAGCAGTTCTTC.

The chain uses TRBV19 and TRBJ1-5; 10 bases fit TRBD1. The CDR3 length is 15 residues. The V gene's germline CDR1 is LNHDA and CDR2 SQIVND (reference sequence). V dropped 5 bases and J dropped 3; count of bases not matched to a gene: 4. CDR3 protein: CASSPGQGNNQPQHF. The CDR3 nucleotides are TGTGCCAGTAGTCCGGGACAGGGGAACAATCAGCCCCAGCATTTT.

This clonotype was seen only a few times. The chain links TRBV7-2 to TRBJ2-6; 7 positions match TRBD2. Germline V gives CDR1 SGHTA, CDR2 FQGNSA. V gave up 0 bases and J gave up 2 bases; unmatched junction bases: 10. CDR3 length: 19 residues. This chain's CDR3 is CASSLAGGPVFTGANVLTF. CDR3 coding DNA: TGTGCCAGCAGCTTAGCGGGAGGGCCGGTATTTACTGGGGCCAACGTCCTGACTTTC.

This clonotype turned up a few times. The chain employs TRBV20-1 and TRBJ2-7; the match to TRBD2 covers 8 bases. CDR1 is DFQATT and CDR2 is SNEGSKA in the germline V gene (reference sequence). CDR3 length equals 14 residues. After removal of 3 bases from V and 6 bases from J, the junction contained 10 bases not matched to a gene. The DNA for the CDR3 is TGCAGTGCTAGTTCGACGGGGGGGCCCCCCGAGCAGTACTTC. Translated: CSASSTGGPPEQYF.

This clonotype was detected many times. The chain joins TRBV3-1 to TRBJ1-5; D gene uncertain. This CDR3 is 15 amino acids long. The germline CDR1 and CDR2 sequences are LGHDT and YNNKEL (reference sequence). Trimming took 0 bases from V and 0 from J, leaving 6 bases between them. The CDR3 nucleotides are TGTGCCAGCAGCCAAGACGGGAATAGCAATCAGCCCCAGCATTTT. Its translation is CASSQDGNSNQPQHF.

This chain uses TRBV28 with TRBJ1-1; D may be TRBD1 (6 bases). The V gene's germline CDR1 is MDHEN and CDR2 SYDVKM. The CDR3 extends over 13 amino acids. V gave up 3 bases and J gave up 7 bases, with 12 bases separating them. In nucleotides, the CDR3 is TGTGCCAGCAGTTTTATAGGACAGTATGAAGCTTTCTTT. This gives the protein CASSFIGQYEAFF.

This clonotype has ten or more counts. CDR3 bases: TGCAGTGCTATATCCCTGGTGAACACTGAAGCTTTCTTT. Amino acid sequence: CSAISLVNTEAFF. The gene calls are TRBV20-1 and TRBJ1-1; D is uncertain. The germline V and J ends were trimmed by 4 bases and 0 bases, with 9 bases remaining between them. The CDR3 length is 13 residues. Germline V gene lookup returns CDR1 DFQATT and CDR2 SNEGSKA (reference sequence).

This clonotype was counted only a few times. CDR3 nucleotides: TGCAGTGCTCTCGCTGTCGGGGGGATGATAGGAGCTTTCTTT. Its translation is CSALAVGGMIGAFF. The chain combines TRBV20-1 with TRBJ1-1, with D possibly TRBD1 on 5 matching bases. With 5 bases removed from V and 10 bases from J, the gap between germline ends came to 23 bases. The CDR3 length is 14 residues. CDR1 DFQATT and CDR2 SNEGSKA come from the germline V gene (reference sequence).

The genes are TRBV7-2 and TRBJ2-1; 7 bases are shared with TRBD1. V lost 5 bases and J lost 2; bases outside the gene matches: 9. Germline loops: CDR1 SGHTA, CDR2 FQGNSA. CDR3 length equals 16 residues. Here the CDR3 reads CASSRRQGKPYNEQFF. The CDR3 DNA sequence: TGTGCCAGCAGCCGTAGACAGGGAAAACCCTACAATGAGCAGTTCTTC. Complete variable domain (other parts from reference TRBV7-2 and TRBJ2-1): GAGVSQSPSNKVTEKGKDVELRCDPISGHTALYWYRQSLGQGLEFLIYFQGNSAPDKSGLPSDRFSAERTGGSVSTLTIQRTQQEDSAVYLCASSRRQGKPYNEQFFGPGTRLTVL.

This clonotype appeared once. This chain connects TRBV5-5 to TRBJ2-5; D is perhaps TRBD2 (6 bases). The V gene's germline CDR1 is SGHKS and CDR2 YYEKEE (reference sequence). There are 15 residues in the CDR3. The ends were cut back, 7 bases at V and 1 base at J, with 17 bases in the middle. CDR3 nucleotide sequence: TGTGCCAGCGATTTCGGAGGGGCCTTCCAAGAGACCCAGTACTTC. Translating gives CASDFGGAFQETQYF. The full variable domain, in which reference TRBV5-5 and TRBJ2-5 provide the parts outside the CDR3, is DAGVTQSPTHLIKTRGQQVTLRCSPISGHKSVSWYQQVLGQGPQFIFQYYEKEERGRGNFPDRFSARQFPNYSSELNVNALLLGDSALYLCASDFGGAFQETQYFGPGTRLLVL.

In this sample, this clonotype turned up many times. V is TRBV27 and J is TRBJ2-7; D remains unclear. The length of the CDR3 is 16 residues. Trimming pared 6 bases from V and 2 bases from J, leaving 20 bases between. Germline CDR1 is MNHEY and CDR2 is SMNVEV (reference sequence). CDR3 protein: CASSSAGRGGPYEQYF. CDR3 nucleotides: TGTGCCAGCAGCTCTGCTGGTAGAGGCGGACCCTACGAGCAGTACTTC.

This clonotype was seen ten or more times. The chain recombines TRBV20-1 with TRBJ1-6; TRBD1 is a possible D gene (5 bases). The CDR3 spans 12 residues. Germline loops: CDR1 DFQATT, CDR2 SNEGSKA (reference sequence). Trimming removed 3 bases at V and 6 bases at J, with 6 bases between. CDR3 coding DNA: TGCAGTGCTAGGGGGGGTAATTCACCCCTCCACTTT. This translates into CSARGGNSPLHF.

This clonotype has more than one count but fewer than ten. The chain joins TRBV27 to TRBJ2-7; unclear D gene. The CDR3 runs to 14 residues. Deletions cut 2 bases from V and 2 bases from J, with 10 bases between. Germline V CDR1 and CDR2: MNHEY, SMNVEV (reference sequence). CDR3 in DNA: TGTGCCAGCAGTTTAATCGTCCGCCCCTACGAGCAGTACTTC. This translates into CASSLIVRPYEQYF.

This clonotype has only a few counts. V and J are TRBV9 and TRBJ2-2; TRBD1 might be the D (6 bases). V gave up 0 bases and J gave up 4 bases, with 10 bases separating them. Germline V gene data show CDR1 as SGDLS and CDR2 as YYNGEE. CDR3 length: 15 residues. CDR3 protein: CASSVAGQSTGELFF. Here the CDR3 DNA reads TGTGCCAGCAGCGTAGCGGGACAAAGCACCGGGGAGCTGTTTTTT.

This clonotype has a handful of counts. The CDR3 nucleotides are TGTGCCAGCAGCCTTGACAGGGGCCAGGCAAATGAGCAGTTCTTC. It specifies CASSLDRGQANEQFF. The rearrangement links TRBV6-5 to TRBJ2-1; 8 bases agree with TRBD1. The V gene end was trimmed by 6 bases and the J gene end by 7 bases; junction bases not matched to a gene: 11. This CDR3 is built from 15 residues. Looked up from germline, CDR1 is MNHEY and CDR2 is SVGAGI.

Only a few counts were recorded for this clonotype. The chain carries TRBV12-3 or TRBV12-4 and TRBJ1-1, with TRBD1 as a possible D gene (5 bases). CDR3 length: 15 residues. The V end was cut by 5 bases, the J end by 5 bases, with 18 bases between. The CDR3 DNA follows: TGTGCCAGCAGTCTCCAAGGGGAGGGTTGGACTGAAGCTTTCTTT. Translating it yields CASSLQGEGWTEAFF.

J is TRBJ2-1 and V is TRBV5-1; 12 bases line up with TRBD2. Unmatched junction bases numbered 3, after V lost 5 bases and J lost 6 bases. Germline CDR1 is SGHRS and CDR2 is YFSETQ. This CDR3 spans 14 amino acids. The CDR3: CASSGGLAGNEQFF. In DNA form, the CDR3 reads TGCGCCAGCAGTGGGGGACTAGCGGGCAATGAGCAGTTCTTC.

This clonotype was counted many times. The chain employs TRBV2 and TRBJ1-1, with D perhaps matching TRBD1 (6 bases). The CDR3 length is 13 residues. The germline V gene has CDR1 SNHLY and CDR2 FYNNEI. Trimming cost V 7 bases and J 2 bases, with 11 bases left between them. The CDR3 protein is CASIRDTNTEAFF. The CDR3 DNA follows: TGTGCCAGCATTCGGGACACAAACACTGAAGCTTTCTTT. The whole variable domain, remainder taken from reference TRBV2 and TRBJ1-1, is EPEVTQTPSHQVTQMGQEVILRCVPISNHLYFYWYRQILGQKVEFLVSFYNNEISEKSEIFDDQFSVERPDGSNFTLKIRSTKLEDSAMYFCASIRDTNTEAFFGQGTRLTVV.

The rearrangement links TRBV28 to TRBJ2-7; D is undetermined. Germline V gene sequence: CDR1 MDHEN, CDR2 SYDVKM. Trimming shortened V by 1 base and J by 6 bases, and 16 bases separated the two germline ends. The CDR3 sequence is 15 residues long. DNA of the CDR3: TGTGCCAGCAGTTTATCCGGTACCACCTTCTGCGAGCAGTACTTC. Translation gives CASSLSGTTFCEQYF.

This clonotype was counted many times. The chain carries TRBV5-1 and TRBJ1-1; D is uncertain. CDR1 and CDR2 from the germline V gene are SGHRS and YFSETQ. The CDR3 length is 14 residues. The V gene lost 4 bases and the J gene lost 0 bases, with 10 bases spanning the gap. The CDR3 region is CASSPGGLNTEAFF. In nucleotides, the CDR3 is TGCGCCAGCAGCCCCGGCGGGCTGAACACTGAAGCTTTCTTT.

J is TRBJ2-3 and V is TRBV21-1. TRBV21-1 is designated a pseudogene. The CDR3 is 15 amino acids. CDR3 sequence reads: CASSKAPESTDTQYF. The CDR3 DNA sequence: TGTGCCAGCAGCAAAGCGCCAGAGAGCACAGATACGCAGTATTTT.

CDR3 loop: CSAPRNPDTQYF. Written as DNA, the CDR3 is TGCAGTGCTCCACGAAACCCAGATACGCAGTATTTT. The chain joins TRBV20-1 to TRBJ2-3, with D hard to call. CDR1 is DFQATT and CDR2 is SNEGSKA in the germline V gene (reference sequence). Trimming cost V 5 bases and J 4 bases, with 10 bases left between them. The CDR3 consists of 12 residues.

The chain is built from TRBV28 and TRBJ2-5; D could derive from TRBD1 or TRBD2 (5 bases each). Germline V gene lookup returns CDR1 MDHEN and CDR2 SYDVKM. Trimming stripped 5 bases from V and 2 bases from J, with 12 bases between. The CDR3 sequence is 14 residues long. CDR3: CASSHPGRQETQYF. CDR3 coding DNA: TGTGCCAGCAGTCATCCGGGACGACAAGAGACCCAGTACTTC. The variable domain in full, completed from reference TRBV28 and TRBJ2-5, reads DVKVTQSSRYLVKRTGEKVFLECVQDMDHENMFWYRQDPGLGLRLIYFSYDVKMKEKGDIPEGYSVSREKKERFSLILESASTNQTSMYLCASSHPGRQETQYFGPGTRLLVL.

The genes are TRBV4-3 and TRBJ2-1, with a weak D call TRBD2 (6 bases). This CDR3 is 15 amino acids long. V lost 4 bases and J lost 6, with 16 bases in between. Germline-derived CDR1 and CDR2 are LGHNA and YSLEER. CDR3 loop: CASSPGTGATNEQFF. In DNA form, the CDR3 reads TGCGCCAGCAGCCCTGGGACGGGAGCGACCAATGAGCAGTTCTTC.

Regarding this clonotype: This could be a read error, since a much larger clone is one nucleotide away. V is TRBV10-3 and J is TRBJ1-1, with 7 bases fitting TRBD1. This CDR3 has 13 amino acids. Germline loops: CDR1 ENHRY, CDR2 SYGVKD. CDR3 protein: CAISGQENTKAFF. In nucleotides, the CDR3 is TGTGCCATCAGCGGACAGGAGAACACTAAAGCTTTCTTT.

This chain uses TRBV20-1 with TRBJ1-1, with 8 bases fitting TRBD1. This CDR3 is built from 16 residues. Germline CDR1 DFQATT, CDR2 SNEGSKA (reference sequence). Trimming took 0 bases from V and 4 from J; bases not matched to a gene: 10. Here the CDR3 reads CSARDPTGGSGTEAFF. For the CDR3, the DNA is TGCAGTGCTAGAGACCCAACAGGGGGAAGCGGCACTGAAGCTTTCTTT.

This clonotype showed up many times. The chain uses TRBV6-5 and TRBJ2-1, with D possibly TRBD2 on 5 matching bases. V was pared by 8 bases and J by 4 bases, with 6 bases between. This CDR3 is built from 11 residues. Germline V CDR1 and CDR2: MNHEY, SVGAGI. The CDR3 loop reads CASGGYNEQFF. In nucleotides, the CDR3 is TGTGCCAGCGGAGGTTACAATGAGCAGTTCTTC.

This clonotype was seen many times. V is TRBV2 and J is TRBJ2-3; perhaps D is TRBD1 or TRBD2 (6 bases each). Per germline, CDR1 SNHLY and CDR2 FYNNEI. With 8 bases removed from V and 4 bases from J, the gap between germline ends came to 16 bases. The CDR3 length is 14 residues. The chain's CDR3 is CASDPTGAADTQYF. CDR3 nucleotide sequence: TGTGCCAGCGACCCGACGGGGGCCGCAGATACGCAGTATTTT. The whole variable domain, filled in from reference TRBV2 and TRBJ2-3, reads EPEVTQTPSHQVTQMGQEVILRCVPISNHLYFYWYRQILGQKVEFLVSFYNNEISEKSEIFDDQFSVERPDGSNFTLKIRSTKLEDSAMYFCASDPTGAADTQYFGPGTRLTVL.